These T cell receptor beta chains were read from a single sample in a study of STAT5B mutations in CD4+ large granular lymphocyte leukemia. TCRdb's table, derived via immunoSEQ multiplex PCR, lists solely in-frame clones and lacks some. This table has 35,000 or so clones, 70% to 90% appearing once. The source material was CD4+ T cells from blood buffy coats. The origin of the receptors is a human donor in good health. Both conserved end residues are part of each CDR3. The D gene is left open where the match is weak. The listing skips clone size in some rows; elsewhere it reads once, few, many or a size class.

abundance: NA; d_gene: TRBD1; v_gene: TRBV18; j_gene: TRBJ1-5; CDR3nt: TGTGCCAGCTCACCAATGGCAGGGGGACAGCCCCAGCATTTT; CDR3aa: CASSPMAGGQPQHF
abundance: NA; d_gene: NA; v_gene: TRBV6-1; j_gene: TRBJ1-3; CDR3nt: TGTGCCAGCAGTGGCCACAGCCTGGGGTCTGGAAACACCATATATTTT; CDR3aa: CASSGHSLGSGNTIYF
abundance: NA; d_gene: NA; v_gene: TRBV19; j_gene: TRBJ1-1; CDR3nt: TGTGCCAGTAGTCCTATGCGACAAGGCCAAGCTTTCTTT; CDR3aa: CASSPMRQGQAFF
abundance: once; d_gene: NA; v_gene: TRBV7-6; j_gene: TRBJ1-1; CDR3nt: TGTGCCAGCAGCCCGGGGTCAGCCACTGAAGCTTTCTTT; CDR3aa: CASSPGSATEAFF
abundance: NA; d_gene: TRBD2; v_gene: TRBV5-5; j_gene: TRBJ2-5; CDR3nt: TGTGCCAGCAGCCCATCACTAGCGGGAGAGCGAGAGACCCAGTACTTC; CDR3aa: CASSPSLAGERETQYF
abundance: NA; d_gene: NA; v_gene: TRBV4-1; j_gene: TRBJ1-5; CDR3nt: TGCGCCAGCAGCCAAGGCTTCGCCAGGGCTGGGCAGCCCCAGCATTTT; CDR3aa: CASSQGFARAGQPQHF
abundance: NA; d_gene: NA; v_gene: TRBV7-7; j_gene: TRBJ2-3; CDR3nt: TGTGCCAGCAGCCCCAGGGCGTCAGATACGCAGTATTTT; CDR3aa: CASSPRASDTQYF
abundance: NA; d_gene: NA; v_gene: TRBV7-2; j_gene: TRBJ2-1; CDR3nt: TGTGCCAGCAGCCGGACCGGGACCCCATACAATGAGCAGTTCTTC; CDR3aa: CASSRTGTPYNEQFF
abundance: NA; d_gene: NA; v_gene: TRBV4-3; j_gene: TRBJ2-7; CDR3nt: TGCGCCAGCAGCCAAGATCCGGCGAGGGGGACCTACGAGCAGTACTTC; CDR3aa: CASSQDPARGTYEQYF
abundance: NA; d_gene: TRBD1; v_gene: TRBV5-1; j_gene: TRBJ1-2; CDR3nt: TGCGCCAGCACAACAGGGACAGGGGGACAAGGCTACACCTTC; CDR3aa: CASTTGTGGQGYTF
abundance: NA; d_gene: NA; v_gene: TRBV11-1; j_gene: TRBJ1-1; CDR3nt: TGTGCCAGCAGCTTAGCAGGGACTATGAACACTGAAGCTTTCTTT; CDR3aa: CASSLAGTMNTEAFF
abundance: NA; d_gene: NA; v_gene: TRBV29-1; j_gene: TRBJ1-2; CDR3nt: TGCAGCGTCCGGACGGCCTATGGCTACACCTTC; CDR3aa: CSVRTAYGYTF
abundance: once; d_gene: NA; v_gene: TRBV29-1; j_gene: TRBJ2-7; CDR3nt: TGCAGCGTCGCGGGCATCAGGGGCTACGAGCAGTACTTC; CDR3aa: CSVAGIRGYEQYF
abundance: NA; d_gene: NA; v_gene: TRBV6-1; j_gene: TRBJ2-5; CDR3nt: TGTGGTTCGCTTTTGGCCCAAGGGGTAGAGACCCAGTACTTC; CDR3aa: CGSLLAQGVETQYF
abundance: NA; d_gene: NA; v_gene: TRBV6-5; j_gene: TRBJ1-2; CDR3nt: TGTGCCAGCAAAGAGACAGACCTCTATGGCTACACCTTC; CDR3aa: CASKETDLYGYTF
abundance: NA; d_gene: NA; v_gene: TRBV12-5; j_gene: TRBJ1-5; CDR3nt: TGTGCTAGTGGTTTGGCCATCGGGACCCATTCCCTTAACCCTCAGCCCCAGCATTTT; CDR3aa: CASGLAIGTHSLNPQPQHF
abundance: few; d_gene: NA; v_gene: TRBV6-1; j_gene: TRBJ1-2; CDR3nt: TGTGCCAGCAGTGAGGGCATTAACTATGGCTACACCTTC; CDR3aa: CASSEGINYGYTF
abundance: NA; d_gene: TRBD1; v_gene: TRBV29-1; j_gene: TRBJ1-1; CDR3nt: TGCAGCGTGGGGACAGGAGGCACTGAAGCTTTCTTT; CDR3aa: CSVGTGGTEAFF
abundance: NA; d_gene: TRBD2; v_gene: TRBV12-5; j_gene: TRBJ2-2; CDR3nt: TGTGCTAGTGGTTTGGGGACTAGCTGGCCCGGGGAGCTGTTTTTT; CDR3aa: CASGLGTSWPGELFF
abundance: NA; d_gene: NA; v_gene: TRBV7-9; j_gene: TRBJ2-2; CDR3nt: TGTGCCACCGGGGCGAGGGGACTTTACACCGGGGAGCTGTTTTTT; CDR3aa: CATGARGLYTGELFF
abundance: once; d_gene: NA; v_gene: TRBV19; j_gene: TRBJ2-3; CDR3nt: TGTGCCAGTAGTGTCTCCACAGATACGCAGTATTTT; CDR3aa: CASSVSTDTQYF
abundance: NA; d_gene: NA; v_gene: TRBV4-1; j_gene: TRBJ1-2; CDR3nt: TGCGCCAGCAGCCCCCTGGGGGATTCCAACTATGGCTACACCTTC; CDR3aa: CASSPLGDSNYGYTF
abundance: NA; d_gene: TRBD2; v_gene: TRBV10-2; j_gene: TRBJ2-1; CDR3nt: TGCGCCAGCAGTGTACTAGCGGGAGTCGGGAATGAGCAGTTCTTC; CDR3aa: CASSVLAGVGNEQFF
abundance: NA; d_gene: NA; v_gene: TRBV18; j_gene: TRBJ1-1; CDR3nt: TGTGCCAGCTCACCACCGGGAGGGATGAACACTGAAGCTTTCTTT; CDR3aa: CASSPPGGMNTEAFF